The 8 T cell receptor beta chains below come from one sample, sequenced in a study of cytomegalovirus exposure and HLA in healthy donors. Vbeta (60) and Jbeta (13) primers were used in the PCR. The table came from immunoSEQ multiplex PCR; TCRdb's copy has only in-frame clones and leaves some out. The sample yields approximately 200,000 clones, 84% seen once. Material for sequencing was PBMCs. These receptors originate from a boy younger than 18 in good health and CMV-seronegative.

This chain connects TRBV7-8 to TRBJ2-1, with 11 bases identical to TRBD2. Germline CDR1 is SGHVS and CDR2 is FQNEAQ. The CDR3 sequence is 17 residues long. The trim removed 5 bases at V and 0 bases at J, leaving 6 bases unmatched. CDR3 in DNA: TGTGCCAGCAGCGGTATAGCGGGAGGGAGCTCCTACAATGAGCAGTTCTTC. Translation: CASSGIAGGSSYNEQFF.

The V gene is TRBV27, the J gene TRBJ2-7; TRBD2 matches 9 bases. Germline CDR1 MNHEY, CDR2 SMNVEV (reference sequence). Trimming at V came to 5 bases and at J to 3 bases, leaving 8 bases not matched to a gene. The CDR3 sequence is 15 residues long. CDR3: CASSDSGSKFYEQYF. For the CDR3, the DNA is TGTGCCAGCAGTGATAGCGGGAGTAAGTTCTACGAGCAGTACTTC.

The chain has TRBV2 and TRBJ1-5, with TRBD1 identical over 10 bases. Germline CDR1 SNHLY, CDR2 FYNNEI. The CDR3 is 15 amino acids. Germline trimming cut 5 bases from V and 5 bases from J; bases unmatched to any gene: 6. As DNA, the CDR3 is TGTGCCAGCAGTACCGGGACAGGGGTTTATCAGCCCCAGCATTTT. Residues: CASSTGTGVYQPQHF.

The chain combines TRBV9 with TRBJ2-1; D is ambiguous. The CDR3 covers 15 residues. Per germline, CDR1 SGDLS and CDR2 YYNGEE. V gave up 3 bases and J gave up 0 bases, with 10 bases separating them. The CDR3 region is CASSADPSSYNEQFF. CDR3 nucleotide sequence: TGTGCCAGCAGCGCAGACCCTAGCTCCTACAATGAGCAGTTCTTC.

V and J are TRBV7-3 and TRBJ2-5; 10 bases line up with TRBD2. Losses at the gene ends were 1 base for V and 10 bases for J; bases not matched to a gene: 9. This CDR3 is built from 15 residues. Germline CDR1 is SGHTA and CDR2 is FQGTGA. In DNA, the CDR3 is TGTGCCAGCAGCTTAATGGGAGGGACTAGCGATATCCAGTACTTC. Translated: CASSLMGGTSDIQYF.

In its sample, this clone was seen a few times. V is TRBV29-1 and J is TRBJ2-5, with D tentatively TRBD1 (5 bases). The J call may be mistaken, given a closer DNA end match to TRBJ2-7. Germline-derived CDR1 and CDR2 are SQVTM and ANQGSEA. CDR3 length equals 13 residues. The CDR3 DNA is TGCAGCGTTAGTTGGGGCACGATATACGAGCAGTACTTC. This sequence encodes CSVSWGTIYEQYF.

The chain has TRBV7-8 and TRBJ2-7, with 7 bases that match TRBD1. CDR3 length equals 14 residues. Germline assignment: CDR1 SGHVS and CDR2 FQNEAQ. Trimming took 1 base from V and 2 from J; bases not matched to a gene: 2. Written as DNA, the CDR3 is TGTGCCAGCAGCTTAGGTACAGGGGCCTACGAGCAGTACTTC. This sequence encodes CASSLGTGAYEQYF.

The chain recombines TRBV7-9 with TRBJ2-6, with 7 bases fitting TRBD2. Germline V lookup: CDR1 SEHNR, CDR2 FQNEAQ (reference sequence). This CDR3 comprises 15 residues. J was trimmed by 2 bases and V by 7 bases; bases with no gene match: 5. The CDR3 DNA reads as TGTGCCAGCACCCTGGGGGGGACTGGGGCCAACGTCCTGACTTTC. This encodes CASTLGGTGANVLTF.